These T cell receptor beta chains were read from a single sample in a study of blood T cell repertoires in COVID-19. Here immunoSEQ multiplex PCR was the method, and the copy in TCRdb shows in-frame clones only, minus some. Among a few hundred thousand clones listed, about 87% were seen once. Sequenced: PBMCs or T cells enriched from blood (not recorded which). All receptors come from a man aged 35 to 55 in a cohort exposed to, infected with or recovered from COVID-19 (not recorded which). The conserved cysteine and the conserved F or W are not part of the CDR3 here.

j_call: TRBJ2-1
v_call: TRBV19
cdr3_aa: ASSINSGGRGNEQF

j_call: TRBJ2-1
v_call: TRBV5-6
cdr3_aa: ASSLSQDYNEQF

j_call: TRBJ1-2
v_call: TRBV24-1
cdr3_aa: ATSDGPNYGYT

j_call: TRBJ2-3
v_call: TRBV5-1
cdr3_aa: ASSLGSSSPDTQY

j_call: TRBJ2-1
v_call: TRBV3-1/TRBV3-2
cdr3_aa: ASSQAPSGRVVKYNEQF

j_call: TRBJ1-3
v_call: TRBV7-8
cdr3_aa: ASSLGVGSGNTIY

j_call: TRBJ1-1
v_call: TRBV11-2
cdr3_aa: ASSLVQVEAF

j_call: TRBJ2-7
v_call: TRBV11-2
cdr3_aa: ASSLGTGTGIYEQY

j_call: TRBJ1-5
v_call: TRBV18
cdr3_aa: ASSPGTGNQPQH

j_call: TRBJ2-1
v_call: TRBV7-9
cdr3_aa: ASSLLAGGLNEQF

j_call: TRBJ1-2
v_call: TRBV28
cdr3_aa: ASSSQGAWGYT

j_call: TRBJ2-3
v_call: TRBV9
cdr3_aa: ASSVGTGYTDTQY

j_call: TRBJ2-7
v_call: TRBV6-5
cdr3_aa: ASSTSAGVGEQY

j_call: TRBJ2-1
v_call: TRBV11-2
cdr3_aa: ASSLRTSGNEQF

j_call: TRBJ1-4
v_call: TRBV4-2
cdr3_aa: ASSQDGGDQGEKLF

j_call: TRBJ1-1
v_call: TRBV10-3
cdr3_aa: AISEFSAGGGAF

j_call: TRBJ2-7
v_call: TRBV11-2
cdr3_aa: ASSLARSSYEQY

j_call: TRBJ2-1
v_call: TRBV5-1
cdr3_aa: ASSYSSGNYNEQF

j_call: TRBJ2-7
v_call: TRBV12-3/TRBV12-4
cdr3_aa: ASRRTAGEQY

j_call: TRBJ2-1
v_call: TRBV5-6
cdr3_aa: ASSLLSGRMGEQF

j_call: TRBJ2-3
v_call: TRBV15
cdr3_aa: ATSKETGRTDTQY

j_call: TRBJ2-5
v_call: TRBV10-2
cdr3_aa: ATRTGSRETQY

j_call: TRBJ2-7
v_call: TRBV4-2
cdr3_aa: ASSRGPGTATYEQY

j_call: TRBJ2-1
v_call: TRBV5-1
cdr3_aa: ASSFRDSLSYNEQF